Each of the 25 T cell receptor beta chains below was sequenced from the same sample in a study of control samples from healthy donors and cancer patients. TCRdb's table, derived via immunoSEQ multiplex PCR, lists solely in-frame clones and lacks some. The repertoire includes about 160,000 clones, 93% of them detected once, and approximately 4% sits in the top ten. Source material: blood. These receptors originate from a woman aged 55-69 years in good health.

CDR3 region: CASSGQGDTEAFF. The CDR3 region has the DNA TGTGCCAGCAGTGGACAGGGCGACACTGAAGCTTTCTTT. The chain uses TRBV2 and TRBJ1-1; 7 nucleotides align to TRBD1. This CDR3 contains 13 residues. With 4 bases clipped from V and 3 bases from J, the junction kept 2 bases outside the gene matches. Germline V gene lookup returns CDR1 SNHLY and CDR2 FYNNEI.

The CDR3 region has the DNA TGTGCCAGTAAGTCGTCGGGGGTTGACTATGGCTACACCTTC. Its translation: CASKSSGVDYGYTF. The V and J genes are TRBV19 and TRBJ1-2, with D maybe TRBD1 (5 bases). From germline, CDR1 is LNHDA and CDR2 SQIVND (reference sequence). V lost 7 bases and J lost 3, with 15 bases in between. The CDR3 is 14 amino acids.

The rearrangement links TRBV10-3 to TRBJ2-3; D might be TRBD2 (6 bases). Trimming removed 2 bases at V and 2 bases at J, with 8 bases between. Germline V gene data show CDR1 as ENHRY and CDR2 as SYGVKD. The CDR3 length is 14 residues. The CDR3 sequence is CAISERTTTDTQYF. The CDR3 region has the DNA TGTGCCATCAGTGAGCGGACTACCACAGATACGCAGTATTTT.

This clone was picked up a small number of times. J is TRBJ1-2 and V is TRBV7-9; D call uncertain. CDR3 length equals 15 residues. Germline V gene sequence: CDR1 SEHNR, CDR2 FQNEAQ (reference sequence). Deletions cut 1 base from V and 1 base from J, with 10 bases between. For the CDR3, the DNA is TGTGCCAGCAGCTTAGAGCGGGCTTATAACTATGGCTACACCTTC. Its translation is CASSLERAYNYGYTF.

The chain employs TRBV6-5 and TRBJ2-2, with TRBD1 matching over 10 bases. The CDR3 sequence is 14 residues long. CDR1 and CDR2 (germline): MNHEY, SVGAGI. V dropped 6 bases and J dropped 5; count of bases not matched to a gene: 3. DNA for the CDR3: TGTGCCAGCAGGGACAGGGGGGGAACCGGGGAGCTGTTTTTT. This translates into CASRDRGGTGELFF.

This clone was counted a few times. The chain carries TRBV4-3 and TRBJ2-1, with D perhaps TRBD1 (6 bases). V lost 0 bases and J 0 bases, leaving 6 bases between the germline ends. The CDR3 loop spans 15 amino acids. Germline V gene lookup returns CDR1 LGHNA and CDR2 YSLEER. The CDR3: CASSQEQGSYNEQFF. Here the CDR3 DNA reads TGCGCCAGCAGCCAAGAACAGGGCTCCTACAATGAGCAGTTCTTC.

The chain has TRBV5-1 and TRBJ2-2; no definite D call. V was trimmed by 6 bases and J by 3 bases, leaving 15 bases between them. From germline, CDR1 is SGHRS and CDR2 YFSETQ. The CDR3 totals 15 residues. The CDR3 DNA follows: TGCGCCAGCACAGAAAATAGCCGGTACACCGGGGAGCTGTTTTTT. Amino acid sequence: CASTENSRYTGELFF.

The chain links TRBV9 to TRBJ1-5, with D perhaps TRBD1 (6 bases). The CDR3 contains 13 residues. V was trimmed by 3 bases and J by 6 bases, leaving 10 bases between them. Germline values: CDR1 SGDLS, CDR2 YYNGEE. For the CDR3, the DNA is TGTGCCAGCAGCGCTACAGGGTTTCAGCCCCAGCATTTT. This encodes CASSATGFQPQHF.

The V gene is TRBV7-2, the J gene TRBJ2-5; the match to TRBD2 covers 9 bases. The CDR3 is 14 amino acids. Germline CDR1 SGHTA, CDR2 FQGNSA. Losses at the gene ends were 5 bases for V and 5 bases for J; bases not matched to a gene: 6. The CDR3 spells CASSQSGGRETQYF. The CDR3 DNA sequence: TGTGCCAGCAGCCAAAGCGGGGGGAGGGAGACCCAGTACTTC.

This sequence joins TRBV9 and TRBJ1-6, with D possibly being TRBD1 (5 bases). Trimming pared 0 bases from V and 6 bases from J, leaving 7 bases between. There are 14 residues in the CDR3. The germline V gene encodes CDR1 SGDLS and CDR2 YYNGEE. The DNA for the CDR3 is TGTGCCAGCAGCGTAGCAGGGCGTAATTCACCCCTCCACTTT. Translated, it gives CASSVAGRNSPLHF. The entire variable domain, with the rest obtained from reference TRBV9 and TRBJ1-6, is as follows: DSGVTQTPKHLITATGQRVTLRCSPRSGDLSVYWYQQSLDQGLQFLIQYYNGEERAKGNILERFSAQQFPDLHSELNLSSLELGDSALYFCASSVAGRNSPLHFGNGTRLTVT.

The CDR3 coding sequence is TGTGCCAGTACCCACAGATGGGGACTACTTTCATCATACAATGAGCAGTTCTTC. Translation gives CASTHRWGLLSSYNEQFF. V gene TRBV19 combines with J gene TRBJ2-1, with 7 positions matching TRBD2. CDR3 length: 18 amino acids. V shed 7 bases, J shed 4 bases, and the junction held 19 bases outside the gene matches. Germline V gene sequence: CDR1 LNHDA, CDR2 SQIVND (reference sequence).

This rearrangement joins TRBV20-1 to TRBJ2-2; TRBD1 aligns across 9 bases. V trimming: 3 bases; J trimming: 4 bases; junction bases outside the gene matches: 12. CDR3 length: 17 amino acids. Germline assignment: CDR1 DFQATT and CDR2 SNEGSKA (reference sequence). CDR3 region: CSASLTGGMASTGELFF. CDR3 nucleotide sequence: TGCAGTGCTAGTTTAACAGGGGGCATGGCTTCCACCGGGGAGCTGTTTTTT.

V is TRBV10-3 and J is TRBJ1-4; D is ambiguous. The length of the CDR3 is 13 residues. Germline-derived CDR1 and CDR2 are ENHRY and SYGVKD. V lost 4 bases and J 7 bases, leaving 10 bases between the germline ends. The CDR3 bases are TGTGCCATCAGTGGAGGGAACGGTGAAAAACTGTTTTTT. Amino acid sequence: CAISGGNGEKLFF.

The rearrangement uses TRBV9 and TRBJ2-1, with D perhaps TRBD1 (5 bases). Trimming removed 2 bases at V and 3 bases at J, with 15 bases between. The CDR3 runs to 16 residues. Germline CDR1 SGDLS, CDR2 YYNGEE. The CDR3 is CASSVLSGAVYNEQFF. CDR3 in DNA: TGTGCCAGCAGCGTCCTTTCTGGGGCGGTCTACAATGAGCAGTTCTTC. Complete variable domain (other parts from reference TRBV9 and TRBJ2-1): DSGVTQTPKHLITATGQRVTLRCSPRSGDLSVYWYQQSLDQGLQFLIQYYNGEERAKGNILERFSAQQFPDLHSELNLSSLELGDSALYFCASSVLSGAVYNEQFFGPGTRLTVL.

The chain is built from TRBV24-1 and TRBJ2-2; D is unresolved. CDR1 and CDR2 from the germline V gene are KGHDR and SFDVKD. This CDR3 comprises 12 residues. The ends were cut back, 5 bases at V and 6 bases at J, with 6 bases in the middle. CDR3 loop: CATSVGPGELFF. Here the CDR3 DNA reads TGTGCCACCAGTGTAGGCCCCGGGGAGCTGTTTTTT.

This sequence joins TRBV6-2 or TRBV6-3 and TRBJ1-5; D gene uncertain. The length of the CDR3 is 12 residues. Trimming left V 4 bases short and J 7 bases short, with 8 bases between. Looked up from germline, CDR1 is MNHEY and CDR2 is SVGEGT. DNA of the CDR3: TGTGCCAGCAGTTCACTGGGCCAGCCCCAGCATTTT. Translated: CASSSLGQPQHF.

The V gene is TRBV6-5, the J gene TRBJ1-4; a possible D gene is TRBD1 (5 bases). Trimming took 4 bases from V and 7 from J, leaving 16 bases between them. The CDR3 is 15 amino acids. The germline CDR1 and CDR2 sequences are MNHEY and SVGAGI. The DNA of the CDR3 is TGTGCCAGCAGTTTAAAGGGGACTCGGGCTGAAAAACTGTTTTTT. Translation gives CASSLKGTRAEKLFF.

The V and J genes are TRBV15 and TRBJ2-3; the D gene could be TRBD1 or TRBD2 (6 bases each). V gave up 6 bases and J gave up 6 bases, with 10 bases separating them. Germline lookup yields CDR1 LNHNV and CDR2 YYDKDF (reference sequence). This CDR3 comprises 12 residues. Here the CDR3 DNA reads TGTGCCACCAGAAAAGGGGGGGATACGCAGTATTTT. This gives the protein CATRKGGDTQYF.

The chain recombines TRBV5-6 with TRBJ1-6, with a tentative D call TRBD1 (5 bases). Germline V gives CDR1 SGHDT, CDR2 YYEEEE. V lost 6 bases to trimming and J lost 7 bases, with 14 bases between them. This CDR3 spans 14 amino acids. CDR3 DNA: TGTGCCAGCACTCGGCAGGGACTAAATTCACCCCTCCACTTT. It yields the protein CASTRQGLNSPLHF.

The chain joins TRBV10-3 to TRBJ2-5; no firm D call. The germline gives CDR1 ENHRY, CDR2 SYGVKD. V lost 6 bases, J lost 1 base, and 18 bases lay in between. This CDR3 comprises 16 residues. CDR3 nucleotides: TGTGCCATCAGCCGAATTAACAGTCTAACCCAAGAGACCCAGTACTTC. It yields the protein CAISRINSLTQETQYF.

V usage is TRBV27 and J usage is TRBJ1-5; 7 bases match TRBD1. J lost 5 bases, V lost 5 bases, and 3 bases had no gene match. The CDR3 is 13 amino acids. The germline CDR1 and CDR2 sequences are MNHEY and SMNVEV (reference sequence). The CDR3 DNA reads as TGTGCCAGCAGTATCGACAGGGATCAGCCCCAGCATTTT. This codes for CASSIDRDQPQHF.

The chain links TRBV20-1 to TRBJ1-3; possible D gene TRBD1, 5 bases. V gave up 5 bases and J gave up 8 bases, with 10 bases separating them. This CDR3 is 11 amino acids long. Germline V lookup: CDR1 DFQATT, CDR2 SNEGSKA (reference sequence). This CDR3 is CSALRVDTIYF. CDR3 DNA sequence: TGCAGTGCTCTCAGGGTGGACACCATATATTTT.

This sequence joins TRBV7-9 and TRBJ2-2; 7 nucleotides align to TRBD1. V gave up 2 bases and J gave up 5 bases; unmatched junction bases: 14. CDR3 size: 18 residues. Germline loops: CDR1 SEHNR, CDR2 FQNEAQ (reference sequence). The CDR3 region is CASSLYKGGAERTGELFF. For the CDR3, the DNA is TGTGCCAGCAGCTTATATAAAGGGGGCGCGGAAAGGACCGGGGAGCTGTTTTTT.

The genes are TRBV14 and TRBJ2-1; 10 bases align to TRBD2. CDR3 length: 15 amino acids. The J segment lost 10 bases and the V segment lost 0 bases, leaving 6 bases of the junction unmatched. Germline CDR1 is SGHDN and CDR2 is FVKESK. The CDR3 loop is CASSQEIAGGPEQFF. CDR3 sequence (DNA): TGTGCCAGCAGCCAAGAAATAGCGGGGGGCCCCGAGCAGTTCTTC. Full variable domain (remainder filled in from reference TRBV14 and TRBJ2-1): EAGVTQFPSHSVIEKGQTVTLRCDPISGHDNLYWYRRVMGKEIKFLLHFVKESKQDESGMPNNRFLAERTGGTYSTLKVQPAELEDSGVYFCASSQEIAGGPEQFFGPGTRLTVL.

The V call is TRBV7-9, the J call TRBJ1-1; 9 bases align to TRBD1. Germline V gives CDR1 SEHNR, CDR2 FQNEAQ (reference sequence). The CDR3 has 14 amino acids. V gave up 5 bases and J gave up 6 bases; unmatched junction bases: 7. The CDR3 reads CASSPGTGRSEAFF. CDR3 coding DNA: TGTGCCAGCAGCCCAGGGACAGGGAGGTCTGAAGCTTTCTTT.